A selection of T cell receptor beta chains follows, all from one sample in a study of cytomegalovirus exposure and HLA in healthy donors. Sequencing used immunoSEQ multiplex PCR; TCRdb keeps in-frame clones, though not all of them. The table has about 190,000 clones, over 70% seen once. Specimen: PBMCs. These receptors were taken from a young woman in good health and CMV-seropositive. Each CDR3 is given with its conserved first and last residue. D genes are given only for firm matches.

d_call v_call cdr3_aa
NA TRBV6-1 CASSKSGETQYF
TRBD2 TRBV11-2 CASSFRASGTLEQYF
TRBD2 TRBV19 CASSPRTSGRGEQYF
NA TRBV7-9 CASSLDYTAGYNEQFF
TRBD2 TRBV7-2 CASGLPSSGRTTNEQFF
NA TRBV19 CASSPGLDTGELFF
TRBD2 TRBV7-6 CASSLEGGRADYEQYF
NA TRBV28 CASSIPGGDRDTQYF
NA TRBV12-5 CASGLWQNTGELFF
NA TRBV10-3 CAISERQGGNEQFF
TRBD1 TRBV5-6 CASRSGGTNEKLFF
TRBD1 TRBV5-8 CASSLLRGRGNEKLFF
TRBD1 TRBV2 CASSTPGQGAGQPQHF
TRBD1 TRBV28 CASSAQGALGYTF
NA TRBV9 CASSGLRGITEAFF
TRBD1 TRBV5-1 CASSFRDRGLLGEKLFF
TRBD1 TRBV5-4 CASTEFGTGGEKLFF
TRBD1 TRBV5-1 CASSSSRQGSNYGYTF
NA TRBV7-9 CASSKETGNTIYF
TRBD1 TRBV12-5 CASGTGQGNNEQFF
NA TRBV7-9 CASSLAVTNTGELFF
TRBD1 TRBV7-8 CASSIGQGLSTDTQYF
TRBD1 TRBV2 CAGGTGDEQYF
NA TRBV4-1 CASSQVDLRDEQFF
TRBD2 TRBV13 CASSLGGPTAGFYEQYF
TRBD1 TRBV19 CASSIGTGLDEQYF
NA TRBV4-2 CASSQEESTSSFQYEQYF
TRBD1 TRBV28 CASRVRGHYGYTF
NA TRBV28 CASDKSSYNEQFF
NA TRBV7-9 CSSSPNYRFATYEQYF
NA TRBV5-1 CASSLEGASYNEQFF
TRBD2 TRBV7-6 CASSLGASSGSGELFF
NA TRBV6-6 CASSNSHANTGELFF
TRBD1 TRBV28 CASSLGQGAFF
NA TRBV6-5 CASSPRSDTEAFF
NA TRBV4-1 CASSQDPEDSYEQYF
TRBD2 TRBV5-4 CASTWGRGTSGAHTDTQYF
NA TRBV28 CASSSQDLYGYTF
NA TRBV7-9 CASSLDRFNEQFF
NA TRBV5-4 CASSPFRGGAFDYTF
TRBD1 TRBV27 CASSWAGGTEAFF
NA TRBV27 CASSPLGGYNEQFF
TRBD1 TRBV27 CASRSGTGFAGELFF
TRBD1 TRBV4-2 CASSQEGQGNNEQFF
TRBD1 TRBV28 CASSLLNRGLSGYTF
TRBD2 TRBV28 CASIHSGRWGEQYF
TRBD2 TRBV7-9 CASSRLAGTYEQYF
NA TRBV11-2 CASRLVAGTQYF
NA TRBV29-1 CSAQGDGNQPQHF
NA TRBV29-1 CSVSSGPYNEQFF
TRBD2 TRBV4-1 CASSQETSGSYNEQFF
TRBD2 TRBV7-2 CASSLVLAGETQYF
NA TRBV20-1 CSARGTYEQYF
NA TRBV27 CASSFATASRETQYF
NA TRBV5-4 CASSFGGTEQFF